The table lists the clone carrying this T cell receptor (beta chain) with many counts. Its target is unknown. This entry belongs to a study of metastatic and nonmetastatic thyroid tumors. Study-level background: A comparison of repertoires was made across blood and tumor or nodule tissue from malignant and benign thyroid patients. General study findings and limits: In blood and tumor, TCR beta diversity was reportedly significantly higher in malignant thyroid tumors than in benign nodules.

Ahead of thyroid surgery, no patient had received treatment of any kind. As originally analysed: Across clinicopathological groups, CDR3 differences served as the basis for building a distant-metastasis classifier for papillary thyroid cancer. MiXCR reprocessed the PCR reads for TCRdb. None of the V and J calls come from the authors' own analysis; TCRdb made them. This sample carries fewer than 25,000 clones, about 21% of them seen once, and the ten largest clones take around 13%. The CDR3 is made up of 16 amino acids. Looked up from germline, CDR1 is SGHVS and CDR2 is FQNEAQ. Trimming removed 1 base from V and 5 bases from J, with 16 bases in between.

The receptor was isolated from a male donor with papillary thyroid cancer or a benign thyroid nodule (not recorded which). Some clones in this sample may be carry-over from other donors' samples. Material: blood. This rearrangement joins TRBV7-8 to TRBJ2-3; D is undetermined. The CDR3 region has the DNA TGTGCCAGCAGCTTAGAAGGCGGTACCTGGGTAGATACGCAGTATTTT. Its translation is CASSLEGGTWVDTQYF.